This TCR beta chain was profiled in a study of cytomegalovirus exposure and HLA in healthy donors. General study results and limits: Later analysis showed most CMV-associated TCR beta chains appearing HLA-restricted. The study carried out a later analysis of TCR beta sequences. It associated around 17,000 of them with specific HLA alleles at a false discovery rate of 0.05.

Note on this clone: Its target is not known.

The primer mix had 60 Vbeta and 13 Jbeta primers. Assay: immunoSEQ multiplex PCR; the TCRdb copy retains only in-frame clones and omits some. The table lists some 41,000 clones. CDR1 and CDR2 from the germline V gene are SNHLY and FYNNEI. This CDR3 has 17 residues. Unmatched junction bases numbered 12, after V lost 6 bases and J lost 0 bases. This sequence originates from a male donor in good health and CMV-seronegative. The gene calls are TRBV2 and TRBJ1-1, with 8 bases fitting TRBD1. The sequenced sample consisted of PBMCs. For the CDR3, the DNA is TGTGCCAGCAGACCAGGGGGCCTCCTTTTAGTGAACACTGAAGCTTTCTTT. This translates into CASRPGGLLLVNTEAFF.